The table lists the clone carrying this T cell receptor beta chain with a count of one. V was clipped by 3 bases and J by 5 bases, with 12 bases between them. Germline CDR1 reads SGHRS; CDR2 reads YFSETQ. This CDR3 has 14 residues. This sample was taken from a study of blood T cell repertoires in COVID-19. Study in general: Nucleic acid was either cDNA or gDNA, and it came from T cells, B-cell-depleted T cells, or PBMCs.

Individuals drawn from around 24 US areas were about 18 to 89 years old. Clinical history as reported by participants underpinned cohort assignment. The study counted Cohort 3 donors as recovered given two negative PCRs, clearance, or symptom resolution. Assay used: immunoSEQ multiplex PCR; TCRdb lists only in-frame clones, some missing. This sample has 350,000 or so clones, with around 90% found just once. The receptor was isolated from a woman aged 30 to 39 who had recovered from COVID-19. Sequenced input: PBMCs or T cells enriched from blood (not recorded which). This chain connects TRBV5-1 to TRBJ2-1; maybe TRBD1 (6 bases). The CDR3 DNA is TGCGCCAGCAGCTCCGCCACAGGGAACAATGAGCAGTTCTTC. Translating gives CASSSATGNNEQFF.